The TCR beta chain described here comes from a study of blood T cells in healthy people across ages. The individuals who served as donors were healthy Caucasians living in Russia, aged about 6 to 90. The germline gives CDR1 SEHNR, CDR2 FQNEAQ (reference sequence). The trim removed 2 bases at V and 0 bases at J, leaving 3 bases unmatched. This CDR3 is 16 amino acids long. Study conclusions and caveats: Relative to aged donors, long-lived donors carried more naive CD4+ cells and displayed higher diversity.

Alongside a J-beta primer mix, a sample-barcoded 5' primer served in a second PCR lasting about 6 to 12 cycles. Each cDNA molecule was tagged by a template-switch adaptor that had 12 random nucleotides. TCRdb re-called the 5' RACE reads through MiXCR, storing one row per CDR3 protein. This table has approximately 800,000 distinct CDR3 sequences, approximately 59% appearing once. This clonotype has only a few counts. Its antigen is not known. This TCR was recovered from a man aged 25 to 45 in good health. Sequencing was carried out using blood. This chain joins TRBV7-9 and TRBJ2-1; 8 bases align to TRBD2. Here the CDR3 DNA reads TGTGCCAGCAGCTTACAGGGGACTAGCTCCTACAATGAGCAGTTCTTC. Translation gives CASSLQGTSSYNEQFF.